This T cell receptor (beta chain) was found in a study of T cells after yellow fever vaccination. Turning to the study itself: Preparation of the low-cell-number fractions used SMART-Seq v4 Ultra Low Input.

Study-level findings and limits: Peaking faster, on day 5 versus 15, the secondary response was nonetheless weaker.

This clonotype appeared a few times. What it binds is unknown. In TCRdb, the 5' RACE reads were re-called with MiXCR into one record per CDR3 protein. The sample has hundreds of thousands of distinct CDR3 sequences; approximately 13% are singletons. The CDR3 has 13 residues. Germline CDR1 SGDLS, CDR2 YYNGEE. The V gene lost 2 bases and the J gene lost 7 bases, with 12 bases spanning the gap. The chain recombines TRBV9 with TRBJ1-1, with a weak D call TRBD1 (6 bases). The TCR comes from a man aged 25 to 45 who received the YFV17D yellow fever vaccine. The starting material was PBMCs, obtained on the day of the yellow fever booster vaccination. The CDR3 protein is CASSVPGVSEAFF. The CDR3 nucleotides are TGTGCCAGCAGCGTTCCAGGGGTCAGTGAAGCTTTCTTT.